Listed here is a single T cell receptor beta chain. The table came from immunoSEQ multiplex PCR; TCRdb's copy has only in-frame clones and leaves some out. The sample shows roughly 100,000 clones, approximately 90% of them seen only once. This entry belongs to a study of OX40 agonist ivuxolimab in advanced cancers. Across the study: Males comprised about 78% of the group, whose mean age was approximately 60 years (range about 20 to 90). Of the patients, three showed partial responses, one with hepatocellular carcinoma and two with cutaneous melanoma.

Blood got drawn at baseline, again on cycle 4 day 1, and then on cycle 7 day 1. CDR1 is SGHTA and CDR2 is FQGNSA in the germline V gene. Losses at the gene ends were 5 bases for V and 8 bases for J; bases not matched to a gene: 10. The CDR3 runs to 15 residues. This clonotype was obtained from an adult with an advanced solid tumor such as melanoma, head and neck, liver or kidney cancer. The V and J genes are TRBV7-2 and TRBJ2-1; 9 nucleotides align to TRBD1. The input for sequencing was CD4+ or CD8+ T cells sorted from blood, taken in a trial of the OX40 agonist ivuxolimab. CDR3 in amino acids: CASSPPGQGRYEQFF. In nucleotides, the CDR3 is TGTGCCAGCAGCCCGCCGGGACAGGGTAGGTATGAGCAGTTCTTC.